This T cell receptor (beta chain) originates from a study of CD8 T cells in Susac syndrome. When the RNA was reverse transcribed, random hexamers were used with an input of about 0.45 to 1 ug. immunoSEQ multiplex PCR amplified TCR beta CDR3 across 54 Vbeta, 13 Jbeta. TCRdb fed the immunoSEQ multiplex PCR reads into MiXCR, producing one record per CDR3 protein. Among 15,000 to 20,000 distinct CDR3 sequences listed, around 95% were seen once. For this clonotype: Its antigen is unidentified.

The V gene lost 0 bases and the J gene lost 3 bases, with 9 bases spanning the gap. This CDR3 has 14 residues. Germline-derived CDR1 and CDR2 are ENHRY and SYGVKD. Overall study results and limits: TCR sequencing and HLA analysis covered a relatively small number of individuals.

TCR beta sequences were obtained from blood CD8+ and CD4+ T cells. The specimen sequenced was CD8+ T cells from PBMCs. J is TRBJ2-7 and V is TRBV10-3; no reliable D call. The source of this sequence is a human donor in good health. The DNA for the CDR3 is TGTGCCATCAGTGAGTCCCGGGCCGTCTACGAGCAGTACTTC. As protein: CAISESRAVYEQYF.